This passage covers 10 T cell receptor beta chains from one sample sequenced in a study of shared clonotypes between healthy human individuals. Assay: immunoSEQ multiplex PCR; the TCRdb copy retains only in-frame clones and omits some. In the table there are 1.5 million to 2.5 million clones, about 95% of which are singletons. Naive CD8 populations comprised CD45RO-negative cells positively selected for CCR7, excluding terminally differentiated effector memory CD45RA+ cells. Sequencing input: naive CD8+ T cells sorted from blood. The receptors originated from a man aged 18 to 29 in good health.

This clone was seen only a few times. V gene TRBV6-6 combines with J gene TRBJ1-2, with D unresolved. The germline V and J ends were trimmed by 7 bases and 6 bases, with 24 bases remaining between them. This CDR3 is 16 amino acids long. Germline V gene sequence: CDR1 MNHNY, CDR2 SVGAGI (reference sequence). The CDR3 loop reads CASTRRAEPRFNGYTF. The CDR3 region has the DNA TGTGCCAGCACCCGGAGAGCCGAGCCGAGATTCAATGGCTACACCTTC.

CDR3 in amino acids: CASSTWGQGFTGELFF. CDR3 nucleotides: TGTGCCAGCAGTACATGGGGACAGGGCTTCACCGGGGAGCTGTTTTTT. The chain links TRBV27 to TRBJ2-2; 9 nucleotides align to TRBD1. Per germline, CDR1 MNHEY and CDR2 SMNVEV (reference sequence). Trimming at V came to 5 bases and at J to 4 bases, leaving 8 bases not matched to a gene. The CDR3 runs 16 residues.

This chain connects TRBV19 to TRBJ1-5; 9 bases map to TRBD1. Germline CDR1 and CDR2: LNHDA and SQIVND (reference sequence). The trim removed 9 bases at V and 3 bases at J, leaving 3 bases unmatched. The CDR3 totals 13 residues. CDR3 in amino acids: CASGTGTNQPQHF. The CDR3 coding sequence is TGTGCCAGCGGGACAGGGACCAATCAGCCCCAGCATTTT.

Written as DNA, the CDR3 is TGTGCCAGCAGCGAACCCGGGACAGCCTACGAGCAGTACTTC. Encoded protein: CASSEPGTAYEQYF. J is TRBJ2-7 and V is TRBV6-5; 7 bases match TRBD1. This CDR3 has 14 amino acids. Germline V gene lookup returns CDR1 MNHEY and CDR2 SVGAGI. V lost 6 bases, J lost 2 bases, and 7 bases stayed unmatched.

J is TRBJ2-2 and V is TRBV28; the D gene is possibly TRBD1 (6 bases). The CDR3 loop spans 15 amino acids. Germline V gene data show CDR1 as MDHEN and CDR2 as SYDVKM. V lost 6 bases and J lost 0, with 11 bases in between. The CDR3 loop is CASRPGTTNTGELFF. Written as DNA, the CDR3 is TGTGCCAGCAGACCAGGGACAACGAACACCGGGGAGCTGTTTTTT.

About this clone: Other nucleotide sequences from this sample produce the same CDR3. The V and J genes are TRBV7-2 and TRBJ2-7; D could derive from TRBD1 or TRBD2 (5 bases each). With 1 base removed from V and 4 bases from J, the gap between germline ends came to 8 bases. The V gene's germline CDR1 is SGHTA and CDR2 FQGNSA. The CDR3 totals 13 residues. The CDR3 loop is CASSLGGGYEQYF. The CDR3 coding sequence is TGTGCCAGCAGCTTAGGTGGGGGTTACGAGCAGTACTTC. Full variable domain (outside the CDR3, taken from reference TRBV7-2 and TRBJ2-7): GAGVSQSPSNKVTEKGKDVELRCDPISGHTALYWYRQSLGQGLEFLIYFQGNSAPDKSGLPSDRFSAERTGGSVSTLTIQRTQQEDSAVYLCASSLGGGYEQYFGPGTRLTVT.

The genes are TRBV6-6 and TRBJ2-7; D uncertain. Germline V gene lookup returns CDR1 MNHNY and CDR2 SVGAGI (reference sequence). This CDR3 region has 13 residues. The ends were cut back, 6 bases at V and 6 bases at J, with 15 bases in the middle. This CDR3 reads CASRLESGSEQYF. The CDR3 nucleotides are TGTGCCAGCAGACTCGAGAGTGGAAGCGAGCAGTACTTC.

This clone was recorded once. The chain links TRBV9 to TRBJ2-7; 9 bases align to TRBD1. The junction had 3 bases not matched to a gene; V was cut back by 0 bases and J by 2 bases. Germline values: CDR1 SGDLS, CDR2 YYNGEE. CDR3 length: 15 amino acids. Here the CDR3 DNA reads TGTGCCAGCAGCGTAGCGGGACAGGGACCCTACGAGCAGTACTTC. Translating it yields CASSVAGQGPYEQYF. The variable domain in full, completed from reference TRBV9 and TRBJ2-7, reads DSGVTQTPKHLITATGQRVTLRCSPRSGDLSVYWYQQSLDQGLQFLIQYYNGEERAKGNILERFSAQQFPDLHSELNLSSLELGDSALYFCASSVAGQGPYEQYFGPGTRLTVT.

This clone was seen once. The chain recombines TRBV4-1 with TRBJ2-3; 9 bases map to TRBD2. Trimming removed 4 bases from V and 3 bases from J; junction bases left unmatched: 11. The CDR3 has 17 residues. From germline, CDR1 is MGHRA and CDR2 YSYEKL. The CDR3 DNA reads as TGCGCCAGCAGCCCCCGAGGCGGGAGGGCCTGGACAGATACGCAGTATTTT. It translates to CASSPRGGRAWTDTQYF.

With regard to this clone: Other nucleotide sequences in the sample specify the same CDR3. The CDR3 coding sequence is TGTGCCAGCAGCGTACCCTCTGGGGCCAACGTCCTGACTTTC. Translation gives CASSVPSGANVLTF. The V and J genes are TRBV9 and TRBJ2-6; no definite D call. Germline V gene data show CDR1 as SGDLS and CDR2 as YYNGEE. CDR3 length equals 14 residues. The ends were cut back, 1 base at V and 0 bases at J, with 2 bases in the middle.